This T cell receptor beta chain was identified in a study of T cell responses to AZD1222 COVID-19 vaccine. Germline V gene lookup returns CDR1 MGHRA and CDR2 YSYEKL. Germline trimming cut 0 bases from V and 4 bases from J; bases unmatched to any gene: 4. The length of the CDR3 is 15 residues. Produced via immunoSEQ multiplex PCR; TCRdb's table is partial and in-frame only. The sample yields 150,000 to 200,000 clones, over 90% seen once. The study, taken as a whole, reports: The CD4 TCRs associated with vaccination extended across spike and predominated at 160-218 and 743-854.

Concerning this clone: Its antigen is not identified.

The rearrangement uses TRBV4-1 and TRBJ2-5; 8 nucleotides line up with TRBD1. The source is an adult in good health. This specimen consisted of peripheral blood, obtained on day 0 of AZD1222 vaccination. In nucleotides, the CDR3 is TGCGCCAGCAGCCAAGAAGGACAGGGAGGAGAGACCCAGTACTTC. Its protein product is CASSQEGQGGETQYF.